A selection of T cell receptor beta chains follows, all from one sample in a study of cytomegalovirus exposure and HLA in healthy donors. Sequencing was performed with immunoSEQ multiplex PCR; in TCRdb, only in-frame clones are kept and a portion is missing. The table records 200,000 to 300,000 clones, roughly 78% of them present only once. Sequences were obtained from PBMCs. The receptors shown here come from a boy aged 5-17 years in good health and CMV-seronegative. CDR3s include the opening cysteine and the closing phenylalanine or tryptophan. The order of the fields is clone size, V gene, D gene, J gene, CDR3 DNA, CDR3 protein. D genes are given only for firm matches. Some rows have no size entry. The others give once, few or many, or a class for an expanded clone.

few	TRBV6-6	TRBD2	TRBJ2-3	TGTGCCAGCAGTTACTCAGCGGGGGGGACAGATACGCAGTATTTT	CASSYSAGGTDTQYF
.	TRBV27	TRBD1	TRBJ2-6	TGTGCCACCCGCCGGGACAGCCTAAACTCTGGGGCCAACGTCCTGACTTTC	CATRRDSLNSGANVLTF
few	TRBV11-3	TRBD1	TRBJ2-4	TGTGCCAGCAGCTCACAGGGGAGAGAGGCCAAAAACATTCAGTACTTC	CASSSQGREAKNIQYF
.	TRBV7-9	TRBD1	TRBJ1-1	TGTGCCAGCAGCGGAGGGACAGGGCAAACTGAAGCTTTCTTT	CASSGGTGQTEAFF
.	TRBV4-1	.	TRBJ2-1	TGCGCCAGCAGCCGAGGGGGTGAGCAGTTCTTC	CASSRGGEQFF
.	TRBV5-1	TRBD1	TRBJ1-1	TGCGCCAGCAGCTTAGACAGGGCGAACACTGAAGCTTTCTTT	CASSLDRANTEAFF
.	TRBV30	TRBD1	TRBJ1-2	TGTGCCTGGACTCCGGGACAGGGGAACTATGGCTACACCTTC	CAWTPGQGNYGYTF
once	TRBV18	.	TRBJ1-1	TGTGCCAGCTCACCACGCCAGGAAACTGAAGCTTTCTTT	CASSPRQETEAFF
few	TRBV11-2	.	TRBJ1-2	TGTGCCAGCAGCACACCCGGGAAGCTTAACTATGGCTACACCTTC	CASSTPGKLNYGYTF
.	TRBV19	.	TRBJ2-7	TGTGCCAGTAGTATTTTGGGCTCCGGGGACTACGAGCAGTACTTC	CASSILGSGDYEQYF
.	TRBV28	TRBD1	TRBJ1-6	TGTGCCAGCAGTTCTAATTACCTGGGACAGTCTAATTCACCCCTCCACTTT	CASSSNYLGQSNSPLHF
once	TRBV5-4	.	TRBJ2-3	TGTGCCAGCAGCTTGGAATTAGCGGAGCCCACAGATACGCAGTATTTT	CASSLELAEPTDTQYF
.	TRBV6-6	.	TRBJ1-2	TGTGCCAGCAGTTACTCTGGAGATGGCTACACCTTC	CASSYSGDGYTF
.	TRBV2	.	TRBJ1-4	TGTGCCAGCAGTGAAGCTCGTGGCACAGTAAATGAAAAACTGTTTTTT	CASSEARGTVNEKLFF
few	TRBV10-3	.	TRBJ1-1	TGTGCCATCAGACAGGGTGACACTGAAGCTTTCTTT	CAIRQGDTEAFF
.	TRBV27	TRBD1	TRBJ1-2	TGTGCCAGCAGTTCCGGGACAGGGGTCTATGGCTACACCTTC	CASSSGTGVYGYTF
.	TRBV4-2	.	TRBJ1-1	TGTGCCAGCAGCCACAAAACAGGGACCAGCACTGAAGCTTTCTTT	CASSHKTGTSTEAFF
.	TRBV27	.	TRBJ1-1	TGTGCCAGCAGTCAGGGGAAGAACACTGAAGCTTTCTTT	CASSQGKNTEAFF
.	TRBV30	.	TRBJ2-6	TGTGCCTGTAACCTAGGGGGGGGCCCCGTATCTGGGGCCAACGTCCTGACTTTC	CACNLGGGPVSGANVLTF
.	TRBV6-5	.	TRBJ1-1	TGTGCCAGCAGTTACGTAGGGGGAACTGAAGCTTTCTTT	CASSYVGGTEAFF
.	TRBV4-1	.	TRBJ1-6	TGCGCCAGCAGCCAAGAATCCCACTATAATTCACCCCTCCACTTT	CASSQESHYNSPLHF
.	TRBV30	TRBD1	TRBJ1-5	TGTGCCTGGAGTGCGGGACAGGGGTATCGGCTAGGTCAGCCCCAGCATTTT	CAWSAGQGYRLGQPQHF
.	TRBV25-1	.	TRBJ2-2	TGTGCCAGCAGTTGGAGGAACACCGGGGAGCTGTTTTTT	CASSWRNTGELFF
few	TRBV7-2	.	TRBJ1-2	TGTGCCAGCAGCTTAGTCAGGGTTGGGAACTATGGCTACACCTTC	CASSLVRVGNYGYTF
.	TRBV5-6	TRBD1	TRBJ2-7	TGTGCCAGCAGCTCGGGGACAGCACTTTACGAGCAGTACTTC	CASSSGTALYEQYF